The sequence of this T cell receptor beta chain was determined in a study of T cell responses to AZD1222 COVID-19 vaccine. This CDR3 has 14 amino acids. Per the germline V gene, CDR1 is MNHEY and CDR2 is SMNVEV (reference sequence). Trimming cost V 7 bases and J 5 bases; bases outside gene matches: 3. Comments on this clone: Its antigen is not identified.

Overall study findings and caveats: CD4 TCRs linked to vaccination spanned spike, dominating at 160-218 and 743-854. Clonal diversity may have been underestimated in mostly white British donors.

The table came from immunoSEQ multiplex PCR; TCRdb's copy has only in-frame clones and leaves some out. There are about 40,000 clones in the sample; about nine tenths occur only once, and around a quarter lies in the top ten. The receptor comes from an adult who received the MenACWY meningococcal vaccine as a control. This chain joins TRBV27 and TRBJ2-2, with 11 bases identical to TRBD2. The sequenced sample was peripheral blood, obtained 28 days after the second dose of the MenACWY control vaccine. The CDR3 DNA is TGTGCCAGCACCGGGACTAGCGGTACCGGGGAGCTGTTTTTT. This translates into CASTGTSGTGELFF.